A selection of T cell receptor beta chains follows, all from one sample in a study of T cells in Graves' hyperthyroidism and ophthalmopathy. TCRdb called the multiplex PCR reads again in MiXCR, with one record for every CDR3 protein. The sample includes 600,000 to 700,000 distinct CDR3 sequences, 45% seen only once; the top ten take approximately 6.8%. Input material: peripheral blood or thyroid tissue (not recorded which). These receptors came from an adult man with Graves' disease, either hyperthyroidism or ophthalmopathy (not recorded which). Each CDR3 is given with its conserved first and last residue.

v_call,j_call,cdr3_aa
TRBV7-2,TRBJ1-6,CASRAGQGGSPLHF
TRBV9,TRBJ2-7,CASSVGTLSSYERYF
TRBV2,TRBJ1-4,CASSAGGGRSF
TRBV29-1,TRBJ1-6,CSYEDLRNSPLHF
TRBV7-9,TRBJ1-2,CASSFTGGASNYGYTF
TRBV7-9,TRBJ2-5,CASSPGTETQYF
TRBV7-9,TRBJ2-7,CASSLTGEQQYF
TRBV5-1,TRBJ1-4,CASSATGTGTEKLFF
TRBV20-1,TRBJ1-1,CSAWDHLGNTEAFF
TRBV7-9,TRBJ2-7,CASSAGQGWAYEQYF
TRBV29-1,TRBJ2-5,CSVDILAGETQYF
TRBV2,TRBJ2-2,CASDGGTGGVRITGELFF
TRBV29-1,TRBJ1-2,CSGGTAGYTF
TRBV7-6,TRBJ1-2,CASSLSGYPAPGQLNYGYTF
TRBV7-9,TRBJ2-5,CASSPGGTFQETQYF
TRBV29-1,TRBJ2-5,CSVEVGFETQYF
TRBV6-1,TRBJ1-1,CASSESREAFF
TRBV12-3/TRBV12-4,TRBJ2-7,CASSPNGQGEQYF
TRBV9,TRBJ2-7,CASSPGDDSYEQYF
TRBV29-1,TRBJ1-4,CSGGQSTTNEKLFF
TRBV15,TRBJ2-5,CATSRGETQYF
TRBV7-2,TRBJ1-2,CASSLGKGYSGYGYTF
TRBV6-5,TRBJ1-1,CASSPGLMNTEAFF
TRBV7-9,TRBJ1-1,CASSSQGLDLEAFF
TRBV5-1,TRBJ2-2,CASSAGLAGAAGELFF
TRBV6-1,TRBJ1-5,CASSTRGPLIAISQHF
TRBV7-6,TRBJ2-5,CAGPGQETQYF
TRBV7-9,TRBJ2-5,CASSLREAEGPQETQYF
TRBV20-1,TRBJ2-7,CSARDHGGPNSYEQYF
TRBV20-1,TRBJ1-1,CSASEGTNTEAFF
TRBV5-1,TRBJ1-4,CASSLDSAATNEKLFF
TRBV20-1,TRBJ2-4,CSARGLAGWGGDKNIQYF
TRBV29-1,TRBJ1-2,CSSWDRANGYTF
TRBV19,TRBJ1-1,CASSVPGGENTEAFF
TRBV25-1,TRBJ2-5,CAWSVLYQETQYF
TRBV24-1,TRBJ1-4,CATSDPGQGANEKLFF
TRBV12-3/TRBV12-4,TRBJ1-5,CASSDLGDRMVPQHF
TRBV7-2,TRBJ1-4,CASSLEGTGEKLVF
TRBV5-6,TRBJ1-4,CASSRGQGDSEKLFF
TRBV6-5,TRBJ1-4,CAISYDGTELGKLFF
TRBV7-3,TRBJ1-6,CASSQTGTNSPLHF
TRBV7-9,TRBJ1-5,CASSLGQGRMVQPQHF
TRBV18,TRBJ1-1,CASSPEDLNTEAFF
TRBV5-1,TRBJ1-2,CASSLVGEWSYGYTF
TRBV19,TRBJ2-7,CASNPGQGTYEQYF
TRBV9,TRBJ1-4,CASSVTGPHLGKLFF
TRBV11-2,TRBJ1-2,CASSLSPLLRGYTF
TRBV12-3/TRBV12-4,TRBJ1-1,CASSLATPGTNTEAFF
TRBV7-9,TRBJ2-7,CASSLPGRDYEQYF
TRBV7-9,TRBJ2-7,CASSSPTGWDYEQYF
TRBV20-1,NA,CSANRPRSYEQYF
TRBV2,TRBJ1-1,CASSKFGTEAFF
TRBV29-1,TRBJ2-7,CSVARDRRYEQYF
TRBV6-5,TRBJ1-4,CAIGGEKLFF
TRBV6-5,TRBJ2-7,CASSEALLAGDEQYF